The next 29 T cell receptor beta chains were all read from a single sample in a study of memory CD4+ T cells and cytomegalovirus serostatus. Libraries were prepared by immunoSEQ multiplex PCR; TCRdb keeps only in-frame clonotypes and omits some of them. This table has about 38,000 clones, 70% to 85% appearing once. Single viable CD3+CD4+CD8-CD45RO+ cells were sorted as the memory CD4+ T cells. Sequencing was performed on memory CD4+ T cells from blood. These receptors originate from an adult in good health and CMV-seropositive.

CDR3 sequence reads: CASSQTSAGELFF. Written as DNA, the CDR3 is TGTGCCAGCAGCCAAACTAGCGCCGGGGAGCTGTTTTTT. This chain links TRBV7-3 with TRBJ2-2, with TRBD2 matching 7 bases. This CDR3 contains 13 residues. Unmatched junction bases numbered 3, after V lost 5 bases and J lost 6 bases. CDR1 and CDR2 from the germline V gene are SGHTA and FQGTGA.

The CDR3 coding sequence is TGTGCCAGCAGCTCGTCGGGTGAGCAGTTCTTC. Amino acids: CASSSSGEQFF. This chain uses TRBV5-6 with TRBJ2-1; the D is unclear. The CDR3 extends over 11 amino acids. Germline V gene lookup returns CDR1 SGHDT and CDR2 YYEEEE. With 3 bases removed from V and 9 bases from J, the gap between germline ends came to 7 bases.

This clone was observed a handful of times. The chain carries TRBV4-3 and TRBJ1-2, with 7 bases matching TRBD1. The CDR3 loop spans 18 amino acids. The trim removed 0 bases at V and 2 bases at J, leaving 12 bases unmatched. Germline assignment: CDR1 LGHNA and CDR2 YSLEER. The DNA of the CDR3 is TGCGCCAGCAGCCAAGAGCGAACCCACAGGGGCCCGAACTATGGCTACACCTTC. This encodes CASSQERTHRGPNYGYTF.

Comment on this clone: Sequence at one end of the junction differs from germline and may be a read error. The V call is TRBV7-8, the J call TRBJ2-7; D unresolved. CDR3 length equals 12 residues. Germline-derived CDR1 and CDR2 are SGHVS and FQNEAQ. CDR3 sequence: CASSLTSHEQYF. The CDR3, as DNA: TGTGCCAGCAGCTTAACCTCCCACGAGCAGTACTTC.

CDR3 sequence: CASTGHSYNTEAFF. The DNA for the CDR3 is TGTGCCAGTACAGGACATTCCTATAACACTGAAGCTTTCTTT. The J gene is TRBJ1-1, the V gene TRBV19; weak D call: TRBD1 (5 bases). The length of the CDR3 is 14 residues. V dropped 7 bases and J dropped 2 bases, with 14 bases sitting between them. CDR1 is LNHDA and CDR2 is SQIVND in the germline V gene (reference sequence).

This clone showed up just a few times. The chain carries TRBV2 and TRBJ1-6, with 8 bases lining up with TRBD1. The CDR3 is 14 residues long. The V and J ends lost 6 bases and 7 bases, in that order; junction bases with no gene match: 5. The germline V gene has CDR1 SNHLY and CDR2 FYNNEI. CDR3 in amino acids: CASSYRGVNSPLHF. The CDR3, as DNA: TGTGCCAGCAGCTACAGGGGGGTCAATTCACCCCTCCACTTT.

The chain employs TRBV7-6 and TRBJ2-1; D may be TRBD1 (5 bases). CDR1 is SGHVS and CDR2 is FNYEAQ in the germline V gene. CDR3 size: 14 residues. V was trimmed by 6 bases and J by 4 bases, leaving 13 bases between them. In DNA, the CDR3 is TGTGCCAGCAGTACAGGTCCCTATTACAATGAGCAGTTCTTC. This sequence encodes CASSTGPYYNEQFF.

In nucleotides, the CDR3 is TGTGCCAGCAGCCGAGACAGGGGATTTGGGACCGGGGAGCTGTTTTTT. It codes for CASSRDRGFGTGELFF. The rearrangement joins TRBV7-3 to TRBJ2-2, with 8 bases matching TRBD1. The CDR3 extends over 16 amino acids. Germline V gene lookup returns CDR1 SGHTA and CDR2 FQGTGA. The V gene end was trimmed by 5 bases and the J gene end by 5 bases; junction bases not matched to a gene: 10.

In its sample, this clone was seen once. This chain uses TRBV2 with TRBJ2-3; 7 nucleotides agree with TRBD1. V lost 6 bases and J lost 2; bases outside the gene matches: 11. This CDR3 is 16 amino acids long. Germline CDR1 is SNHLY and CDR2 is FYNNEI. CDR3 in amino acids: CASSRSTGVTTDTQYF. For the CDR3, the DNA is TGTGCCAGCAGCAGGTCAACAGGGGTGACCACAGATACGCAGTATTTT. The full variable domain, with the rest looked up from reference TRBV2 and TRBJ2-3, is EPEVTQTPSHQVTQMGQEVILRCVPISNHLYFYWYRQILGQKVEFLVSFYNNEISEKSEIFDDQFSVERPDGSNFTLKIRSTKLEDSAMYFCASSRSTGVTTDTQYFGPGTRLTVL.

The chain recombines TRBV4-3 with TRBJ2-1, with a possible D match to TRBD1 (6 bases). V was cut by 4 bases and J by 5 bases, with 15 bases left in between. Per germline, CDR1 LGHNA and CDR2 YSLEER. The CDR3 totals 15 residues. The CDR3, as DNA: TGCGCCAGCAGCCTTTCGACAGGCGGTCACAATGAGCAGTTCTTC. Its protein product is CASSLSTGGHNEQFF.

This chain uses TRBV5-6 with TRBJ1-2; 8 bases fit TRBD1. After removal of 4 bases from V and 0 bases from J, the junction contained 8 bases not matched to a gene. CDR1 SGHDT and CDR2 YYEEEE come from the germline V gene. The CDR3 covers 16 residues. DNA of the CDR3: TGTGCCAGCAGCCTCGGGACAGGATGGGCTAACTATGGCTACACCTTC. Protein product: CASSLGTGWANYGYTF.

The rearrangement links TRBV7-3 to TRBJ2-7; D is unresolved. Germline CDR1 reads SGHTA; CDR2 reads FQGTGA. V shed 3 bases and J shed 5 bases, with 11 bases lying between them. The CDR3 contains 13 residues. The CDR3 region has the DNA TGTGCCAGCAGCTTCCAATACGGAGACGAGCAGTACTTC. Protein sequence: CASSFQYGDEQYF.

This clone appeared once. V is TRBV7-2 and J is TRBJ1-5; D uncertain. This CDR3 has 12 amino acids. Germline CDR1 SGHTA, CDR2 FQGNSA. The V and J ends lost 3 bases and 3 bases respectively, with 3 bases between them. The DNA for the CDR3 is TGTGCCAGCAGCTTCTACAATCAGCCCCAGCATTTT. This sequence encodes CASSFYNQPQHF. The entire variable domain, with the rest obtained from reference TRBV7-2 and TRBJ1-5, is as follows: GAGVSQSPSNKVTEKGKDVELRCDPISGHTALYWYRQSLGQGLEFLIYFQGNSAPDKSGLPSDRFSAERTGGSVSTLTIQRTQQEDSAVYLCASSFYNQPQHFGDGTRLSIL.

With respect to this clone: One end of the junction fails to match germline, which may point to a read error. This chain connects TRBV7-7 to TRBJ2-2; D gene unclear. The CDR3 runs to 14 residues. Germline V CDR1 and CDR2: SSHAT, FNYEAQ (reference sequence). CDR3 region: CASSPAIGTGELFF. CDR3 nucleotide sequence: TGTGCTAGCAGCCCCGCTATAGGCACCGGGGAGCTGTTTTTT.

This clone was seen a few times. V usage is TRBV5-6 and J usage is TRBJ1-2, with D hard to call. The ends were cut back, 4 bases at V and 3 bases at J, with 13 bases in the middle. CDR1 SGHDT and CDR2 YYEEEE come from the germline V gene. This CDR3 is 14 amino acids long. The CDR3 here is CASSIPRADYGYTF. DNA of the CDR3: TGTGCCAGCAGCATCCCTCGGGCCGACTATGGCTACACCTTC.

This chain joins TRBV14 and TRBJ2-5; D is uncertain. V was pared by 4 bases and J by 4 bases, with 16 bases between. Germline V CDR1 and CDR2: SGHDN, FVKESK. The CDR3 loop spans 15 amino acids. CDR3 region: CASSPSGHSTETQYF. The CDR3 DNA reads TGTGCCAGCAGCCCCTCCGGGCATAGTACAGAGACCCAGTACTTC. The variable domain in full, completed from reference TRBV14 and TRBJ2-5, reads EAGVTQFPSHSVIEKGQTVTLRCDPISGHDNLYWYRRVMGKEIKFLLHFVKESKQDESGMPNNRFLAERTGGTYSTLKVQPAELEDSGVYFCASSPSGHSTETQYFGPGTRLLVL.

The V gene is TRBV4-3, the J gene TRBJ2-1; 9 nucleotides align to TRBD1. Germline CDR1 LGHNA, CDR2 YSLEER. J lost 10 bases, V lost 1 base, and 11 bases had no gene match. CDR3 size: 16 residues. CDR3 protein: CASSQVKGTGYIEQFF. DNA for the CDR3: TGCGCCAGCAGCCAAGTAAAAGGGACAGGGTATATCGAGCAGTTCTTC.

The chain links TRBV19 to TRBJ2-3, with TRBD2 matching 9 bases. The CDR3 spans 15 residues. CDR1 is LNHDA and CDR2 is SQIVND in the germline V gene (reference sequence). The V gene end was trimmed by 3 bases and the J gene end by 4 bases; junction bases not matched to a gene: 5. CDR3 DNA: TGTGCCAGTAGTATCGGCGGGAGGGCCCCAGATACGCAGTATTTT. Amino acids: CASSIGGRAPDTQYF.

The chain is built from TRBV11-2 and TRBJ2-1; D call uncertain. Between the trimmed V and J ends, which lost 7 bases and 2 bases, there was a span of 15 bases. Germline V gives CDR1 SGHAT, CDR2 FQNNGV. The CDR3 length is 15 residues. CDR3 sequence reads: CASTITPAAYNEQFF. The CDR3 region has the DNA TGTGCCAGCACCATCACACCAGCAGCCTACAATGAGCAGTTCTTC. Full variable domain (missing parts from reference TRBV11-2 and TRBJ2-1): EAGVAQSPRYKIIEKRQSVAFWCNPISGHATLYWYQQILGQGPKLLIQFQNNGVVDDSQLPKDRFSAERLKGVDSTLKIQPAKLEDSAVYLCASTITPAAYNEQFFGPGTRLTVL.

This clone was found once. Here the CDR3 reads CASSLDRIGETQYF. In DNA, the CDR3 is TGTGCCAGTAGCTTGGACAGGATTGGAGAGACCCAGTACTTC. The V gene is TRBV19, the J gene TRBJ2-5; 7 bases agree with TRBD1. CDR1 LNHDA and CDR2 SQIVND come from the germline V gene (reference sequence). The CDR3 extends over 14 amino acids. After removal of 6 bases from V and 4 bases from J, the junction contained 8 bases not matched to a gene.

The chain is built from TRBV7-9 and TRBJ2-7; 12 bases line up with TRBD2. Germline CDR1 SEHNR, CDR2 FQNEAQ (reference sequence). The CDR3 runs 14 residues. Losses at the gene ends were 1 base for V and 5 bases for J; bases not matched to a gene: 0. The DNA for the CDR3 is TGTGCCAGCAGCTTAGGACTAGCGGGAGACGAGCAGTACTTC. It codes for CASSLGLAGDEQYF.

The chain couples TRBV5-1 to TRBJ2-4, with 15 bases matching TRBD2. V shed 4 bases and J 1 base; nucleotides not matched to a gene: 3. Looked up from germline, CDR1 is SGHRS and CDR2 is YFSETQ. This CDR3 has 17 residues. CDR3 residues: CASSRTSGGDAKNIQYF. CDR3 DNA sequence: TGCGCCAGCAGCCGGACTAGCGGGGGGGACGCCAAAAACATTCAGTACTTC.

The sample holds a few counts of this clone. The junction does not match germline at one end; this may be a read error. This chain connects TRBV7-2 to TRBJ2-3, with 12 bases identical to TRBD2. CDR1 SGHTA and CDR2 FQGNSA come from the germline V gene. This CDR3 contains 15 residues. As DNA, the CDR3 is TGTGCCAGCAGCCTAGCGGGAGGGCCCTCTGATACGCAGTATTTT. It is translated as CASSLAGGPSDTQYF.

The chain combines TRBV6-5 with TRBJ1-6; D remains unclear. V lost 0 bases and J 9 bases, leaving 15 bases between the germline ends. The CDR3 extends over 16 amino acids. The germline CDR1 and CDR2 sequences are MNHEY and SVGAGI. In nucleotides, the CDR3 is TGTGCCAGCAGTTACTCGATCAATCGAGTACGTTCACCCCTCCACTTT. As protein: CASSYSINRVRSPLHF.

The V and J genes are TRBV28 and TRBJ2-1, with D unresolved. Per germline, CDR1 MDHEN and CDR2 SYDVKM. V dropped 3 bases and J dropped 5 bases, with 2 bases sitting between them. The CDR3 is 11 residues long. CDR3 nucleotides: TGTGCCAGCAGTTTCCACAATGAGCAGTTCTTC. Translating it yields CASSFHNEQFF.

This chain connects TRBV18 to TRBJ2-5, with 7 bases aligning to TRBD1. Germline trimming cut 3 bases from V and 3 bases from J; bases unmatched to any gene: 4. The CDR3 has 14 amino acids. Germline V gene lookup returns CDR1 KGHSH and CDR2 LQKENI. As DNA, the CDR3 is TGTGCCAGCTCACCGGACAGGACGAAAGAGACCCAGTACTTC. It is translated as CASSPDRTKETQYF.

This clone was counted only a few times. The rearrangement uses TRBV4-1 and TRBJ1-4; a weak D match, TRBD1 (6 bases). There are 16 residues in the CDR3. The germline gives CDR1 MGHRA, CDR2 YSYEKL. The ends were cut back, 1 base at V and 8 bases at J, with 17 bases in the middle. CDR3: CASSQGDGGRPEKLFF. The CDR3 nucleotides are TGCGCCAGCAGCCAAGGGGACGGGGGGCGTCCGGAAAAACTGTTTTTT.

The genes are TRBV19 and TRBJ2-3; unclear D gene. The CDR3 extends over 12 amino acids. The germline gives CDR1 LNHDA, CDR2 SQIVND (reference sequence). Trimming removed 3 bases at V and 0 bases at J, with 1 base between. This CDR3 reads CASSISTDTQYF. The CDR3 nucleotides read TGTGCCAGTAGTATTAGCACAGATACGCAGTATTTT.

The chain recombines TRBV4-3 with TRBJ1-6; D is ambiguous. The germline V gene encodes CDR1 LGHNA and CDR2 YSLEER. The V gene lost 7 bases and the J gene lost 9 bases, with 16 bases spanning the gap. CDR3 length equals 14 residues. CDR3 nucleotide sequence: TGCGCCAGCACCCTTGCCGGGAGCCCTTCACCCCTCCACTTT. This sequence encodes CASTLAGSPSPLHF.